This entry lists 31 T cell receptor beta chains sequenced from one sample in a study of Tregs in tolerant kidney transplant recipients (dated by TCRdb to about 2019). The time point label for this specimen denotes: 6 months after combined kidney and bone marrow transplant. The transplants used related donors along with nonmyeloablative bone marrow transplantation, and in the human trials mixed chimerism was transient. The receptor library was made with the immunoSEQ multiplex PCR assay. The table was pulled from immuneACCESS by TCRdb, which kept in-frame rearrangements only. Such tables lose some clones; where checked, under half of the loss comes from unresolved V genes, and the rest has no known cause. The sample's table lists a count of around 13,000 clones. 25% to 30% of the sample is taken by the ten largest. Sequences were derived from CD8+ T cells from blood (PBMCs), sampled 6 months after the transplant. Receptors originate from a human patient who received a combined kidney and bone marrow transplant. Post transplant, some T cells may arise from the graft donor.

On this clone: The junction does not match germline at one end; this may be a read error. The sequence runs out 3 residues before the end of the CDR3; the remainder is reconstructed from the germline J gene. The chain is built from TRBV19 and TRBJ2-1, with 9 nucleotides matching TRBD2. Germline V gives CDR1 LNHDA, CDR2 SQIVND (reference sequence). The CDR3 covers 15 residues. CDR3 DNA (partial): TGTACCAGTAGCGCTAGCGGGATATCCTACAATGAG. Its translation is CTSSASGISYNE. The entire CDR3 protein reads CTSSASGISYNEQFF.

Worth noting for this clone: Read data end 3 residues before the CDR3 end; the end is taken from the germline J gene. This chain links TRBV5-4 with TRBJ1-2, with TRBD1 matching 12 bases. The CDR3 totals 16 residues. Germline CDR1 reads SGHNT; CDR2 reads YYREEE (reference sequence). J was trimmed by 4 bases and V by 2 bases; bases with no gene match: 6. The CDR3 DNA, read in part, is TGTGCCAGCAGCTTTCTGGGACAGGGGGCTTCCTATGGC. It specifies CASSFLGQGASYG. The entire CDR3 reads CASSFLGQGASYGYTF.

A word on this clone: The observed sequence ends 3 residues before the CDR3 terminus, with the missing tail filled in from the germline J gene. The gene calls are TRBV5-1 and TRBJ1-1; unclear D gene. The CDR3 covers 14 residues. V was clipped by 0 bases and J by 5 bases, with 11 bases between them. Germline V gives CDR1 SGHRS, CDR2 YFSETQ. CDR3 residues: CASSLAYLGTEAFF. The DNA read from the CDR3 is TGCGCCAGCAGCTTGGCCTATTTAGGGACTGAA.

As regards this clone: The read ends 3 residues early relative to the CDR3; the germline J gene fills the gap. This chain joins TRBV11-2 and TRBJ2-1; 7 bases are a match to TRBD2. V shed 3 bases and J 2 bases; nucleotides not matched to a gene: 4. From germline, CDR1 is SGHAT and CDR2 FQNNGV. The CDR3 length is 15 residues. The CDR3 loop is CASSLAGEAYNEQFF. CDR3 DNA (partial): TGTGCCAGCAGCTTGGCGGGAGAGGCCTACAATGAG. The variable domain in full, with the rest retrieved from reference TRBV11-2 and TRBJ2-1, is EAGVAQSPRYKIIEKRQSVAFWCNPISGHATLYWYQQILGQGPKLLIQFQNNGVVDDSQLPKDRFSAERLKGVDSTLKIQPAKLEDSAVYLCASSLAGEAYNEQFFGPGTRLTVL.

The CDR3 sequence is CASSSPGQGSWELFF. The CDR3 bases that were read are TGTGCCAGCAGCTCTCCGGGACAAGGGAGCTGGGAG. The gene calls are TRBV7-9 and TRBJ2-2; tentatively, D is TRBD1 (6 bases). The CDR3 is cut off 3 residues early in the read; its end comes from the germline J gene. From germline, CDR1 is SEHNR and CDR2 FQNEAQ (reference sequence). The CDR3 contains 15 residues. The V and J ends lost 4 bases and 9 bases respectively, with 18 bases between them.

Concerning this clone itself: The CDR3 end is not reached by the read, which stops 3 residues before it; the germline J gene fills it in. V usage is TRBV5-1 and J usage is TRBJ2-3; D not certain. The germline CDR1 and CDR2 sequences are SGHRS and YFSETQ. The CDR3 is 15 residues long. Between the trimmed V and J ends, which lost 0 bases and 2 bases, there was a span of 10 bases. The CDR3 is CASSLDSTFTDTQYF. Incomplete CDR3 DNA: TGCGCCAGCAGCTTGGACAGCACATTCACAGATACG.

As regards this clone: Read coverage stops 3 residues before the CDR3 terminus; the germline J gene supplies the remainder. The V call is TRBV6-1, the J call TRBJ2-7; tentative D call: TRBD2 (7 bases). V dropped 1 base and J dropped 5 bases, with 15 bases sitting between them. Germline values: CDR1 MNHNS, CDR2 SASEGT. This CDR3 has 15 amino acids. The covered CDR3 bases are TGTGCCAGCAGTGAAGGGGAGGGGGGGCAGAACGAG. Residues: CASSEGEGGQNE. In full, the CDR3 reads CASSEGEGGQNEQYF.

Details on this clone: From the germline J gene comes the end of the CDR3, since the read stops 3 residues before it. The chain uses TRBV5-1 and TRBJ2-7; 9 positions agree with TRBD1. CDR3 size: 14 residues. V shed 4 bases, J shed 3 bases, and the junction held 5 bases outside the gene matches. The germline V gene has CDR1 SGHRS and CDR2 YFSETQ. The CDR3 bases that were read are TGCGCCAGCAGCCCCGGGACAGGGAGCTACGAG. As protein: CASSPGTGSYE. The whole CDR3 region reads CASSPGTGSYEQYF.

The sequenced part of the CDR3 DNA is TGTGCCAGCAGCTTAGGTGGGGGCGAGCAGCCC. Translated, it gives CASSLGGGEQP. Given in full, the CDR3 is CASSLGGGEQPQHF. V is TRBV11-2 and J is TRBJ1-5; D possibly corresponds to TRBD1 (6 bases). The CDR3 extends 3 residues past the end of the read, so its final part is completed from the germline J gene. V was cut by 1 base and J by 7 bases, with 11 bases left in between. The length of the CDR3 is 14 residues. Germline V gives CDR1 SGHAT, CDR2 FQNNGV.

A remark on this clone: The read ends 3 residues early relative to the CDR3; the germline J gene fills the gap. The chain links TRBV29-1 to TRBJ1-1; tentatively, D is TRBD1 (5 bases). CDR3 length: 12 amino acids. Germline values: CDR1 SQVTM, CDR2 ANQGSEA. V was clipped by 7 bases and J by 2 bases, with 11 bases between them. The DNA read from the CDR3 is TGCAGCGCTCAGGGTTCAAACACTGAA. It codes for CSAQGSNTE. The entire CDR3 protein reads CSAQGSNTEAFF.

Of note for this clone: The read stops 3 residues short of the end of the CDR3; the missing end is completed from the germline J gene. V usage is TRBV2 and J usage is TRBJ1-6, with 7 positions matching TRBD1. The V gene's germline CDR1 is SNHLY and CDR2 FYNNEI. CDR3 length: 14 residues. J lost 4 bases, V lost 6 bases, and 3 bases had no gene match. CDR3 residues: CASRRDSYNSPLHF. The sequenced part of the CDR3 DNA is TGTGCCAGCAGGCGGGACAGTTATAATTCACCC.

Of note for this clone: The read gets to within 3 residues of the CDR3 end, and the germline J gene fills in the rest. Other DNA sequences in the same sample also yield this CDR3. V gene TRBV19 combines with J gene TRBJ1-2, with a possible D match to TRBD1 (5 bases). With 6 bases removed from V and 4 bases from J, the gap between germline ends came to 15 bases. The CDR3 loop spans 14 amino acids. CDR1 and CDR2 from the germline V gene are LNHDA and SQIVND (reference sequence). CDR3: CASRTLPGGYGYTF. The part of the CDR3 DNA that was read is TGTGCCAGTAGGACCCTTCCGGGGGGCTATGGC.

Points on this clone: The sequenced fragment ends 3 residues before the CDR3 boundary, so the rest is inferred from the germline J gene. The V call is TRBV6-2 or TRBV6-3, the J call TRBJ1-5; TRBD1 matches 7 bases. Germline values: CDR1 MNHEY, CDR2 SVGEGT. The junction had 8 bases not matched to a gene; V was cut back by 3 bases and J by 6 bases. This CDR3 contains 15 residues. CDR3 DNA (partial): TGTGCCAGCAGTTATGGGGCCGACAGGGCTCAGCCC. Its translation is CASSYGADRAQP. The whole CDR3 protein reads CASSYGADRAQPQHF.

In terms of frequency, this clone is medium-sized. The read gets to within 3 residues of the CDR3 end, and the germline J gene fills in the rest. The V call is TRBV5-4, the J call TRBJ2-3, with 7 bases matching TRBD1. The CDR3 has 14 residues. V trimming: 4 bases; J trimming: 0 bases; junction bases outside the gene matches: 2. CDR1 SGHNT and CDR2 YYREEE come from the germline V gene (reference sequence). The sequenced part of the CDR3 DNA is TGTGCCAGCAGCGCGGACAGGAGCACAGATACG. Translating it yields CASSADRSTDT. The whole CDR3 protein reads CASSADRSTDTQYF.

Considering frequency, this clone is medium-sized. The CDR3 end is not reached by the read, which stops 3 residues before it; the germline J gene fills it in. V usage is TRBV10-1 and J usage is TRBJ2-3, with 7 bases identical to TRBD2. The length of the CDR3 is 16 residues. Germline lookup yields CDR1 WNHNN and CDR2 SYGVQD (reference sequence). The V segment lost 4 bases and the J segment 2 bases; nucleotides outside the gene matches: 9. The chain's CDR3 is CASSAGRLAVTDTQYF. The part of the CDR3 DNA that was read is TGCGCCAGCAGTGCGGGCAGGCTAGCGGTCACAGATACG.

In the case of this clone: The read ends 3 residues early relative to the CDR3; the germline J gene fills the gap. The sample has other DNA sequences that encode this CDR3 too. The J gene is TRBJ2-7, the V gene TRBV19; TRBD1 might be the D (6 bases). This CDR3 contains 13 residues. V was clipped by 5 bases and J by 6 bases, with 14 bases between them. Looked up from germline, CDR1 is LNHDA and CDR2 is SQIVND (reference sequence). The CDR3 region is CASSVALGGEQYF. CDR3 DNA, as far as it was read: TGTGCCAGTAGTGTGGCCCTAGGGGGCGAG.

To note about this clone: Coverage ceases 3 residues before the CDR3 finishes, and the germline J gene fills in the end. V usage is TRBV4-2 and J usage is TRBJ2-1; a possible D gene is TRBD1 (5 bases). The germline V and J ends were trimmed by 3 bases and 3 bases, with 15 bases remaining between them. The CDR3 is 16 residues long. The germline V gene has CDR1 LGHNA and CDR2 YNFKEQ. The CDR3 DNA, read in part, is TGTGCCAGCAGCCACGAACAGGATTTTCTCTACAATGAG. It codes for CASSHEQDFLYNE. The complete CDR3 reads CASSHEQDFLYNEQFF.

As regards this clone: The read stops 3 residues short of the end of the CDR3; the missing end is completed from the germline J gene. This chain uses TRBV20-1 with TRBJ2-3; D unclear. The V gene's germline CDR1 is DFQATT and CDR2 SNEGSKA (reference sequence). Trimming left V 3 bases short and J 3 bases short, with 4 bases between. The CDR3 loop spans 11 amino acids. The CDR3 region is CSASRTDTQYF. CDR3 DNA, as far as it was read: TGCAGTGCTAGTCGTACAGATACG.

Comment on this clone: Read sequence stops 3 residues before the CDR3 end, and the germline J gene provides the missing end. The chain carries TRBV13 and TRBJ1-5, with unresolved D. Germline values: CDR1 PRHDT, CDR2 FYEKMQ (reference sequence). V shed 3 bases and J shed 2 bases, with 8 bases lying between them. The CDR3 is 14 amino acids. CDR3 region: CASSLGRGNQPQHF. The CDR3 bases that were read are TGTGCCAGCAGCTTGGGTAGGGGCAATCAGCCC.

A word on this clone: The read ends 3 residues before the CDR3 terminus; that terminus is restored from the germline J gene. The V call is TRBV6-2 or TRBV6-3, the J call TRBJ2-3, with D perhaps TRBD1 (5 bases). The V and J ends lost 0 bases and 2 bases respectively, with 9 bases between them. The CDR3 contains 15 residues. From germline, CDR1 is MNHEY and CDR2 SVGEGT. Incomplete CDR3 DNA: TGTGCCAGCAGTTACTCGGTGGGGCCCACAGATACG. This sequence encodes CASSYSVGPTDT. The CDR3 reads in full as CASSYSVGPTDTQYF.

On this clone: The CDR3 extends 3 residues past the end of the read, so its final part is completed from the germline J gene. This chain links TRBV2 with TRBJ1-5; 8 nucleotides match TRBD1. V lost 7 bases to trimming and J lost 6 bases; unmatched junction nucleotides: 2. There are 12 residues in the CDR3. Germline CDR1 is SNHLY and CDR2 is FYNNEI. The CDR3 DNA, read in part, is TGTGCCAGCAACACAGGGGGTCAGCCC. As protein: CASNTGGQP. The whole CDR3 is CASNTGGQPQHF.

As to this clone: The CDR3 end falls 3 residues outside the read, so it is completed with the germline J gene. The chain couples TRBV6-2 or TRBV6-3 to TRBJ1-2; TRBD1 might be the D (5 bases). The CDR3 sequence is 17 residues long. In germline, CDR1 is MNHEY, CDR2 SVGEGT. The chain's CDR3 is CASSYSRGGSSYNDYTF. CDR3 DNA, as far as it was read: TGTGCCAGCAGTTACTCGAGGGGAGGCAGCTCCTACAATGAC.

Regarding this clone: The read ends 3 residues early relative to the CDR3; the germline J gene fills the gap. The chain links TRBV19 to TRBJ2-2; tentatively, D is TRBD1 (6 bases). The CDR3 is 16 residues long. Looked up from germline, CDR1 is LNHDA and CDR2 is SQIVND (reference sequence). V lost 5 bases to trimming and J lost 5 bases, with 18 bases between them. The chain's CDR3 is CASSPRGRGITGELFF. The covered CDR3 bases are TGTGCCAGTAGTCCCCGTGGCAGGGGAATAACCGGGGAG.

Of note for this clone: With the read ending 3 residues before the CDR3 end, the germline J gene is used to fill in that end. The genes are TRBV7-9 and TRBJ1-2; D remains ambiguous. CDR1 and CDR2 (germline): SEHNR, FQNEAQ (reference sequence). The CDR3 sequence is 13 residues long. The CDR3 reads CASSLGGPEGYTF. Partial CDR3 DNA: TGTGCCAGCAGCTTAGGTGGCCCCGAGGGC.

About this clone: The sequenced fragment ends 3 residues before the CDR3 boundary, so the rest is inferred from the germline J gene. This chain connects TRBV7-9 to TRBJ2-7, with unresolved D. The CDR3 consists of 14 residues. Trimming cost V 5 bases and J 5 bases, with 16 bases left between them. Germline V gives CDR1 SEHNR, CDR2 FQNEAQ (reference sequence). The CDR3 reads CASSSALDLDEQYF. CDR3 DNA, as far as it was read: TGTGCCAGCAGCAGCGCGCTCGACTTGGACGAG. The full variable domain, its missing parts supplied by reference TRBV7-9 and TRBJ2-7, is DTGVSQNPRHKITKRGQNVTFRCDPISEHNRLYWYRQTLGQGPEFLTYFQNEAQLEKSRLLSDRFSAERPKGSFSTLEIQRTEQGDSAMYLCASSSALDLDEQYFGPGTRLTVT.

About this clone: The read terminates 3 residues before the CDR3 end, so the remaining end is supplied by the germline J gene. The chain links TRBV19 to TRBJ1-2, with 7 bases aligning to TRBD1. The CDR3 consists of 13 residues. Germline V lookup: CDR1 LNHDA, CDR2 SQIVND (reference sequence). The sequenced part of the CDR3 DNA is TGTGCCAGTAGTATAGGAGGGGGCGTGAGC. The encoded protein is CASSIGGGVS. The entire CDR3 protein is CASSIGGGVSYTF.

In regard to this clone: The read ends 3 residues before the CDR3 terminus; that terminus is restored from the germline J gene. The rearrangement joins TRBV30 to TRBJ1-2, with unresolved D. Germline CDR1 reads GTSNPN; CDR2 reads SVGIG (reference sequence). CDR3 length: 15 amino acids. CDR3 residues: CAWSPPLVGSYDYTF. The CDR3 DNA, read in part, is TGTGCCTGGAGCCCTCCCTTGGTGGGCTCCTACGAC.

Here the CDR3 reads CASSHPAGDTQYF. The part of the CDR3 DNA that was read is TGCGCCAGCAGCCACCCGGCGGGGGATACG. The V gene is TRBV4-1, the J gene TRBJ2-3, with D tentatively TRBD2 (6 bases). The read finishes 3 residues shy of the CDR3 end, and the germline J gene is used to complete it. This CDR3 is 13 amino acids long. The germline gives CDR1 MGHRA, CDR2 YSYEKL. Trimming took off 3 bases at V and 6 bases at J, with 10 bases between the two ends.

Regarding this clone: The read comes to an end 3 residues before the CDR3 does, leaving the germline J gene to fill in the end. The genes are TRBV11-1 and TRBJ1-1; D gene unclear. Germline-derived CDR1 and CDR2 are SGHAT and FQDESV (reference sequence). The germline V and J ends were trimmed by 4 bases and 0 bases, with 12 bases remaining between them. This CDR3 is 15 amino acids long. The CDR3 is CASSYSRGMNTEAFF. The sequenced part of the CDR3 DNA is TGTGCCAGCAGCTATTCGAGAGGCATGAACACTGAA.

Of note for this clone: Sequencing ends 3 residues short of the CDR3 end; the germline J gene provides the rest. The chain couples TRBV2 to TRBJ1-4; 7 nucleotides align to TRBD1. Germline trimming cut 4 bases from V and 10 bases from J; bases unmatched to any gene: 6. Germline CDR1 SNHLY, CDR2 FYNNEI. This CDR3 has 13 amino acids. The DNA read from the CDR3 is TGTGCCAGCAGTGGGGGAGGGACAGTAAAA. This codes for CASSGGGTVK. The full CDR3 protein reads CASSGGGTVKLFF. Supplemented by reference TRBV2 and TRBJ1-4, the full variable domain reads EPEVTQTPSHQVTQMGQEVILRCVPISNHLYFYWYRQILGQKVEFLVSFYNNEISEKSEIFDDQFSVERPDGSNFTLKIRSTKLEDSAMYFCASSGGGTVKLFFGSGTQLSVL.

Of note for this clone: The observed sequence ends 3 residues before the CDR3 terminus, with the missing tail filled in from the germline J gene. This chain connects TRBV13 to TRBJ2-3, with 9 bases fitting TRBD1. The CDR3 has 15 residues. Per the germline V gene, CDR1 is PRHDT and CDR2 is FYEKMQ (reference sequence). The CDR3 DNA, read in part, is TGTGCCAGCACCTTCGGACAGGGGCCGGGAGAGACG. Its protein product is CASTFGQGPGET. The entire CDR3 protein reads CASTFGQGPGETQYF.